This record concerns one TCR beta chain sequence. This sample is part of a study of CD4 and CD8 cells across lung adenocarcinoma regions. CDR3 size: 15 residues. Germline V gene sequence: CDR1 WNHNN, CDR2 SYGVQD (reference sequence). V lost 11 bases to trimming and J lost 9 bases; unmatched junction nucleotides: 19. TCRdb reprocessed the PCR reads via MiXCR and lists one record per CDR3 protein. The sample has some 23,000 distinct CDR3 sequences; almost 50% are singletons. The clonotype comes from a male donor with lung adenocarcinoma. The CD4 and CD8 labels of this study may be unreliable. Sequencing was carried out using CD8+ T cells from the center of a lung tumor. The chain is built from TRBV10-1 and TRBJ2-3; TRBD2 matches at 8 bases. For the CDR3, the DNA is TGCGCCGGGGGGCGGGGGGAGCGGGACGAAGAGACGCAGTATTTT. Translating it yields CAGGRGERDEETQYF.